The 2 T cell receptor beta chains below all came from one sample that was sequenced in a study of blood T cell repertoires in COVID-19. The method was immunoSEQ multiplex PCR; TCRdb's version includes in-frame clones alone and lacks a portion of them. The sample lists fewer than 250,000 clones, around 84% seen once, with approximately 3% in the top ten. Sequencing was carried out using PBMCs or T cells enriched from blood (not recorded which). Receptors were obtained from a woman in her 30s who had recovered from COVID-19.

DNA of the CDR3: TGTGCCAGCAGCTCATCCACAGGAATCGGTCAGCCCCAGCATTTT. It codes for CASSSSTGIGQPQHF. This chain links TRBV7-2 with TRBJ1-5; maybe TRBD1 (5 bases). The CDR3 is 15 amino acids. The germline V gene encodes CDR1 SGHTA and CDR2 FQGNSA. Trimming left V 4 bases short and J 6 bases short, with 16 bases between.

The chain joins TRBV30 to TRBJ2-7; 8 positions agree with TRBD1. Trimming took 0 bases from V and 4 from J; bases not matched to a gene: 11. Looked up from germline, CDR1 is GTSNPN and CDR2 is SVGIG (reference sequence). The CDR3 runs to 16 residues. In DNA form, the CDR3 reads TGTGCCTGGAGTGTACCCTGGACAGGGAACAAGTACGAGCAGTACTTC. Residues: CAWSVPWTGNKYEQYF.